This T cell receptor (beta chain) was recorded in a study of Ad26.COV2.S vaccination and SARS-CoV-2 variants. Turning to the study itself: Enrollment placed the donor in the COV1001 Ad26.COV2.S trial arm.

A note on this clone: As yet, its antigen is unknown.

Specified treatment: about 20 received Ad26.COV2.S at low or high dose, single or two shots; roughly five received placebo; per-sample allocation not given. Following the first vaccine or placebo injection, samples were taken on day 63. The sample came from a Boston adult aged 18-55 years. Expressing Wuhan-strain SARS-CoV-2 spike, an Ad26 vector served as the vaccine. Findings and limits, study-wide: The placebo group had lower spike-specific TCR breadth than the vaccine recipients did.

Only in-frame clones appear in the TCRdb table, and some are missing; sequencing was by immunoSEQ multiplex PCR. The profile shows 300,000 to 450,000 clones, 70% to 90% of them singletons. CDR3 size: 12 residues. V was shortened by 4 bases and J by 4 bases, with 10 bases between the two germline ends. Germline lookup yields CDR1 GTSNPN and CDR2 SVGIG (reference sequence). The source material was peripheral blood, sampled in a trial of Ad26.COV2.S vaccine versus placebo. This chain joins TRBV30 and TRBJ1-2, with a weak D call TRBD1 (6 bases). The source is a person between 18 and 59 years old who received the Ad26.COV2.S COVID-19 vaccine or a placebo. The CDR3 sequence is CAWIRGPYGYTF. The CDR3 nucleotides read TGTGCCTGGATCCGGGGGCCCTATGGCTACACCTTC.